This TCR beta chain was retrieved from a study of cytomegalovirus exposure and HLA in healthy donors. The PCR had 60 Vbeta and 13 Jbeta primers. This table comes from immunoSEQ multiplex PCR, and its TCRdb copy is limited to in-frame clones, with some not included. The table includes about 85,000 clones, about 80% detected once. With regard to this clone: Its target is not known.

The germline gives CDR1 MNHNS, CDR2 SASEGT. With 1 base removed from V and 7 bases from J, the gap between germline ends came to 13 bases. This CDR3 is 15 amino acids long. Study-wide findings and caveats: Sequencing depth across donors, presence/absence analyses assumed, was roughly uniform. Follow-up analysis later connected one missense variant in DCLRE1C with trimming of TCR beta V- and J-genes.

The V gene is TRBV6-1, the J gene TRBJ2-2; D is perhaps TRBD1 (6 bases). The sample taken for sequencing was PBMCs. This TCR came from a man aged 50 or older in good health and CMV-seropositive. The CDR3 region is CASSEGRGKGGELFF. As DNA, the CDR3 is TGTGCCAGCAGTGAAGGCAGGGGTAAAGGCGGGGAGCTGTTTTTT.